At least ten counts were recorded for the clone carrying this T cell receptor beta chain. This sample was included in a study of blood T cells in healthy people across ages. Primed by a sample-barcoded 5' primer and a J-beta primer mix, a second PCR proceeded for about 6 to 11 cycles. TCRdb recomputed calls from the 5' RACE reads with MiXCR, one row per CDR3 protein. Found here are 1,500,000 or so distinct CDR3 sequences, approximately 59% of them singletons; the top ten hold 5.5% to 8%. The CDR3 totals 12 residues. CDR1 is MNHEY and CDR2 is SVGEGT in the germline V gene. Trimming removed 6 bases from V and 3 bases from J, with 8 bases in between.

This TCR was recovered from a man aged 18 to 35 in good health. V usage is TRBV6-2 or TRBV6-3 and J usage is TRBJ2-5, with D uncertain. The material sequenced was blood. CDR3 residues: CASSSTEETQYF. CDR3 DNA sequence: TGTGCCAGCAGCTCGACCGAAGAGACCCAGTACTTC.